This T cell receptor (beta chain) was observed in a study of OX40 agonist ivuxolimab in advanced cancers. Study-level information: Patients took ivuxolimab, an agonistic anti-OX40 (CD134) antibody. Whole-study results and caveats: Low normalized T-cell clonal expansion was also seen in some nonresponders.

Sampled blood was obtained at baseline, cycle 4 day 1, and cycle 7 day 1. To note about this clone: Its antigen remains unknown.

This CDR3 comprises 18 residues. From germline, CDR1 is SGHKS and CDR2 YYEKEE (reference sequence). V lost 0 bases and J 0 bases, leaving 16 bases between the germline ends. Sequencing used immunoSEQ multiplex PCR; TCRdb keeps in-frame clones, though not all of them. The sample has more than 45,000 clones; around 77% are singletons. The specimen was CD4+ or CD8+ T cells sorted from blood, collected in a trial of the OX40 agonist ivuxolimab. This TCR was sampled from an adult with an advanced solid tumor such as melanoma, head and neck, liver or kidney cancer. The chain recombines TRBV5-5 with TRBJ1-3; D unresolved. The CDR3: CASSLEYGRLLSGNTIYF. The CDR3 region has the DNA TGTGCCAGCAGCTTGGAGTATGGACGGCTACTCTCTGGAAACACCATATATTTT.